This paragraph covers one T cell receptor (beta chain) sequence. Deletions cut 6 bases from V and 11 bases from J, with 13 bases between. The CDR3 covers 11 residues. Germline values: CDR1 ENHRY, CDR2 SYGVKD. The sample originates from a study of shared clonotypes between healthy human individuals. Study background: Each donor's CD4 naive and CD4 memory cells filled three plates apiece, CD8 naive two, and CD8 memory one.

It was at deep level that the assay was run. Using immunoSEQ multiplex PCR, the repertoire was profiled, and TCRdb retains in-frame clones only, with some absent. The sample shows under 600,000 clones, approximately 97% of them seen only once. Input material: naive CD4+ T cells sorted from blood. The subset is: CD45RA+ positively selected. The source of this sequence is a woman between 25 and 40 years old in good health. The chain is built from TRBV10-3 and TRBJ1-1, with TRBD1 as a possible D gene (5 bases). The CDR3 is CAIRGPQMAFF. The CDR3 region has the DNA TGTGCCATCAGGGGACCTCAAATGGCTTTCTTT.